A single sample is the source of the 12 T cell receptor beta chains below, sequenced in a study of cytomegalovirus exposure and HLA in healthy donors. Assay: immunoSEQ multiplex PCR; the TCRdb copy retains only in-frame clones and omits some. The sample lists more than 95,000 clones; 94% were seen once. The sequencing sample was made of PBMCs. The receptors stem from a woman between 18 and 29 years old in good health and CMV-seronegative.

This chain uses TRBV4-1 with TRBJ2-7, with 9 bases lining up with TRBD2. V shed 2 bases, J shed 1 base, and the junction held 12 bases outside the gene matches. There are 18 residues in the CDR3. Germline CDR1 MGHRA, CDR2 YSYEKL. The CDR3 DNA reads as TGCGCCAGCAGCCAACCAGCGTCTAGCGGGATCTCTTCCTACGAGCAGTACTTC. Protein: CASSQPASSGISSYEQYF.

In nucleotides, the CDR3 is TGTGCCATCAGTGGCCCCGGGAGATTAGATACGCAGTATTTT. Residues: CAISGPGRLDTQYF. V usage is TRBV10-3 and J usage is TRBJ2-3, with D possibly TRBD2 on 6 matching bases. The CDR3 runs 14 residues. The V end lost 4 bases, the J end lost 5 bases, and 13 bases lay between the germline ends. Germline-derived CDR1 and CDR2 are ENHRY and SYGVKD.

The CDR3 spells CASSLGSTENTEAFF. CDR3 sequence (DNA): TGTGCCAGCAGCTTAGGATCTACAGAGAACACTGAAGCTTTCTTT. The rearrangement uses TRBV7-9 and TRBJ1-1; D call uncertain. Germline V lookup: CDR1 SEHNR, CDR2 FQNEAQ (reference sequence). Between the trimmed V and J ends, which lost 1 base and 1 base, there was a span of 10 bases. The CDR3 length is 15 residues.

The CDR3 here is CASSPSDTTSGIHYEQYF. The CDR3 DNA reads as TGTGCCAGCAGCCCATCCGACACAACTAGCGGGATCCACTACGAGCAGTACTTC. The chain is built from TRBV28 and TRBJ2-7; 10 nucleotides line up with TRBD2. V dropped 6 bases and J dropped 3; count of bases not matched to a gene: 17. Germline V lookup: CDR1 MDHEN, CDR2 SYDVKM. There are 18 residues in the CDR3.

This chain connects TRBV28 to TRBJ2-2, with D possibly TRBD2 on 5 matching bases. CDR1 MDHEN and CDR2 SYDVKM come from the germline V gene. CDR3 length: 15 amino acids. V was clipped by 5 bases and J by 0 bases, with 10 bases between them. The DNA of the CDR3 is TGTGCCAGCAGTCTAGGACTCACGAACACCGGGGAGCTGTTTTTT. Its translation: CASSLGLTNTGELFF.

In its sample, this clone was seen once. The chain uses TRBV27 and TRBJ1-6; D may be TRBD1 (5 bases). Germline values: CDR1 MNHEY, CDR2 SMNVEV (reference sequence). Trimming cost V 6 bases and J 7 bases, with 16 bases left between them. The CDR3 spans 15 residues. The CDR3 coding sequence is TGTGCCAGCAGACGCCAGGGCGGTGGAAATTCACCCCTCCACTTT. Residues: CASRRQGGGNSPLHF.

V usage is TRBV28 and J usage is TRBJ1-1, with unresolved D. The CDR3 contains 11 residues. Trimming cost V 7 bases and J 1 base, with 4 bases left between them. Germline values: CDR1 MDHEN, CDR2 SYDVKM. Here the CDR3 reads CASKRNTEAFF. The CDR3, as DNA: TGTGCCAGCAAGAGGAACACTGAAGCTTTCTTT.

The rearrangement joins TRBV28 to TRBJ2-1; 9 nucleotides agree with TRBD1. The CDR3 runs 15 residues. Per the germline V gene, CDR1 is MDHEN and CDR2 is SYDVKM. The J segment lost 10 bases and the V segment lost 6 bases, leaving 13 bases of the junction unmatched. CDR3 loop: CASRGSGQGSREQFF. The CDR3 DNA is TGTGCCAGCAGGGGTTCGGGACAGGGTTCCCGGGAGCAGTTCTTC.

Here the CDR3 reads CSVGARSAGNTIYF. The CDR3 coding sequence is TGCAGCGTGGGGGCCAGGTCAGCCGGAAACACCATATATTTT. V is TRBV29-1 and J is TRBJ1-3; D possibly corresponds to TRBD1 (6 bases). V was trimmed by 6 bases and J by 4 bases, leaving 16 bases between them. Germline V gene sequence: CDR1 SQVTM, CDR2 ANQGSEA. The CDR3 is 14 residues long.

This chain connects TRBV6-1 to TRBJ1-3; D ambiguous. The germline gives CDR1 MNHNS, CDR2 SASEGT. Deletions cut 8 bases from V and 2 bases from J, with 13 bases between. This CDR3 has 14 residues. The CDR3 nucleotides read TGTGCCAGCTCAAATACAGACACTGGAAACACCATATATTTT. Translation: CASSNTDTGNTIYF.

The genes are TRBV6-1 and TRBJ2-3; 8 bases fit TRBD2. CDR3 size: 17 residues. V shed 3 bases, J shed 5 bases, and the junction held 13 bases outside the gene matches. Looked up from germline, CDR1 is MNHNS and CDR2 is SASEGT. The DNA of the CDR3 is TGTGCCAGCAGTGAGGGGCGAGGGCGGGGGGTTGGAGATACGCAGTATTTT. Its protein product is CASSEGRGRGVGDTQYF.

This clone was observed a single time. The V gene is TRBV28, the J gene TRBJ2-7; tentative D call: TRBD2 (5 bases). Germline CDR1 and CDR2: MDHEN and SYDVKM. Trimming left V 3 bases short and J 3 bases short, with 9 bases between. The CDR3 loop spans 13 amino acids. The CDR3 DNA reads TGTGCCAGCAGTTTCGGGGATAACTACGAGCAGTACTTC. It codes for CASSFGDNYEQYF.